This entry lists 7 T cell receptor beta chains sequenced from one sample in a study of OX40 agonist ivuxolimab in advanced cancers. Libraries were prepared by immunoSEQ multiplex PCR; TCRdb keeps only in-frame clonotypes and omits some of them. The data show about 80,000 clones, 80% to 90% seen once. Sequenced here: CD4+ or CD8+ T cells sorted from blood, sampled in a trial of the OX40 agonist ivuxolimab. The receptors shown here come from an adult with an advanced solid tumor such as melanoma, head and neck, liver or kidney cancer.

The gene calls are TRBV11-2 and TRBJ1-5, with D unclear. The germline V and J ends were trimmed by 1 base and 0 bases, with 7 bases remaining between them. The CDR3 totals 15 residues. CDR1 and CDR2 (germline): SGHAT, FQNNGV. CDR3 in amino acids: CASSLGVVSNQPQHF. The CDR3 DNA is TGTGCCAGCAGCTTAGGTGTCGTTAGCAATCAGCCCCAGCATTTT.

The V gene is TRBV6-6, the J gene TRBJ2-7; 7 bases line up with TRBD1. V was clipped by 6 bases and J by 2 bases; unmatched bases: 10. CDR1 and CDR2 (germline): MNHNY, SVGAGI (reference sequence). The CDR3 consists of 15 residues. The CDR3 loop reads CASRLTPGGTYEQYF. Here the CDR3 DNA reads TGTGCCAGCAGATTAACCCCAGGGGGAACCTACGAGCAGTACTTC.

This CDR3 is CSVEPDRESYNEQFF. CDR3 coding DNA: TGCAGCGTTGAACCTGACCGGGAGTCCTACAATGAGCAGTTCTTC. The chain recombines TRBV29-1 with TRBJ2-1; D possibly corresponds to TRBD2 (6 bases). The ends were cut back, 2 bases at V and 1 base at J, with 12 bases in the middle. Germline loops: CDR1 SQVTM, CDR2 ANQGSEA. This CDR3 is 15 amino acids long.

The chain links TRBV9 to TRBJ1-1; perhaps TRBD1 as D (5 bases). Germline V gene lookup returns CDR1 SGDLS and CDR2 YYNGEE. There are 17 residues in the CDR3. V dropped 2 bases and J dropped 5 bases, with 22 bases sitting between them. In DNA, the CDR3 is TGTGCCAGCAGCGTTGCTTCGGGCCCTCGGGGGGGGACTGAAGCTTTCTTT. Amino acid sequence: CASSVASGPRGGTEAFF.

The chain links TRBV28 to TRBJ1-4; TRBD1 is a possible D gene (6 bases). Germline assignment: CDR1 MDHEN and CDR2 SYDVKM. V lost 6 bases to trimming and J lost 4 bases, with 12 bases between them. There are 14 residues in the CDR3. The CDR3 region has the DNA TGTGCCAGCAGCCGGACAGCCGTTAATGAAAAACTGTTTTTT. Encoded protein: CASSRTAVNEKLFF.

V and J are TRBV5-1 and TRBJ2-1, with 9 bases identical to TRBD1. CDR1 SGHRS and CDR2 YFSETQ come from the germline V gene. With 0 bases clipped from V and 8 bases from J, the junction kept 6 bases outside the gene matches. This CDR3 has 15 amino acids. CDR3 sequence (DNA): TGCGCCAGCAGCTTGGGGGACAGGGTATACGATGAGCAGTTCTTC. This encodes CASSLGDRVYDEQFF.

The CDR3 region is CASSSTRQGEQYF. The CDR3 DNA follows: TGTGCCAGCAGCTCAACCCGACAGGGGGAGCAGTACTTC. The V and J genes are TRBV11-3 and TRBJ2-7, with TRBD1 matching 8 bases. In germline, CDR1 is SGHNT, CDR2 YENEEA. The V gene end was trimmed by 4 bases and the J gene end by 7 bases; junction bases not matched to a gene: 6. This CDR3 has 13 residues. Full variable domain (outside the CDR3, taken from reference TRBV11-3 and TRBJ2-7): EAGVVQSPRYKIIEKKQPVAFWCNPISGHNTLYWYLQNLGQGPELLIRYENEEAVDDSQLPKDRFSAERLKGVDSTLKIQPAELGDSAVYLCASSSTRQGEQYFGPGTRLTVT.